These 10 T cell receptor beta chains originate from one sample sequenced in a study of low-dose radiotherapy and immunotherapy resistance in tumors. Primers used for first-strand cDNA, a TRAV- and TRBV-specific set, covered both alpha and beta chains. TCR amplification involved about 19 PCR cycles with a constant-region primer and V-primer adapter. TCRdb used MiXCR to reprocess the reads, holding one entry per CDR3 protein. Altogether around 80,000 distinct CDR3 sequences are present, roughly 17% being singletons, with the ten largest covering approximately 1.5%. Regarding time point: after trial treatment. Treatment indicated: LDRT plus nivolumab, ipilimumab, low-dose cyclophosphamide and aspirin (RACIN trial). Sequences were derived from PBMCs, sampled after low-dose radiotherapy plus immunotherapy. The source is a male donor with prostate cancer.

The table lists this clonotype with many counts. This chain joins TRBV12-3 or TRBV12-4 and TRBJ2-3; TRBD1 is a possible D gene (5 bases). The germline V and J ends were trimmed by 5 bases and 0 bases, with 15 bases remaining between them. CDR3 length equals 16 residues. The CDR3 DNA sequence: TGTGCCAGCAGTCCGGACCGGACACTGAGCACAGATACGCAGTATTTT. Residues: CASSPDRTLSTDTQYF.

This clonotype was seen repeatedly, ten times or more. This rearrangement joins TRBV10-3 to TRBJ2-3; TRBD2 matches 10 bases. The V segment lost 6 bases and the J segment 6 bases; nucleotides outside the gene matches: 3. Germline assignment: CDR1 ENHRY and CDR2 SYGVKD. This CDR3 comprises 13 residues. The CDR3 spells CAIRGTSADTQYF. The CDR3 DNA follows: TGTGCCATCAGAGGGACTAGCGCGGATACGCAGTATTTT.

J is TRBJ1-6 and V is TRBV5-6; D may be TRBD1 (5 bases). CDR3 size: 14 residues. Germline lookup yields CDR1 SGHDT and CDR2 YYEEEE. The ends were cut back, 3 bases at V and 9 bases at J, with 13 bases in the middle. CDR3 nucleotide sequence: TGTGCCAGCAGCTGGTGGGACCTCGGTTCACCCCTCCACTTT. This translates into CASSWWDLGSPLHF.

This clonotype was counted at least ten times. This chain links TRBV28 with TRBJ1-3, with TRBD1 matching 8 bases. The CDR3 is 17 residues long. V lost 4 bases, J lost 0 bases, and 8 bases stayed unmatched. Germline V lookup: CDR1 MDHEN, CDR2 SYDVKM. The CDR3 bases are TGTGCCAGCAGTTCCAACCGGGACAGGACCTCTGGAAACACCATATATTTT. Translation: CASSSNRDRTSGNTIYF.

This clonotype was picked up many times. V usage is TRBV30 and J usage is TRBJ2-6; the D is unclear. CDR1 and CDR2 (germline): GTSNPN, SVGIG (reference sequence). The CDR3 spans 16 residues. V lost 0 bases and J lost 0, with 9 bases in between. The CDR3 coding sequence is TGTGCCTGGAGTGTAGTCCGGAGCTCTGGGGCCAACGTCCTGACTTTC. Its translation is CAWSVVRSSGANVLTF. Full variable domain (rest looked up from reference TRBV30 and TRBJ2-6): SQTIHQWPATLVQPVGSPLSLECTVEGTSNPNLYWYRQAAGRGLQLLFYSVGIGQISSEVPQNLSASRPQDRQFILSSKKLLLSDSGFYLCAWSVVRSSGANVLTFGAGSRLTVL.

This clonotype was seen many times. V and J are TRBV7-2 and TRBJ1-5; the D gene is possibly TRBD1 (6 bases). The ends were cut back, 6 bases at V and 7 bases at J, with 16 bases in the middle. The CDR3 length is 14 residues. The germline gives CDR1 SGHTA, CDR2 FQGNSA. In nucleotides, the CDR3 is TGTGCCAGCAGGAAAACAGGGTTTGAGCAGCCCCAGCATTTT. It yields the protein CASRKTGFEQPQHF.

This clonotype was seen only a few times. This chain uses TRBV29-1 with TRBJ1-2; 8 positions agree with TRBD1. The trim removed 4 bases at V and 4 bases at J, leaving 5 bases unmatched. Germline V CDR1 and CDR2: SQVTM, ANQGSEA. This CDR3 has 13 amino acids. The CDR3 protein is CSVVQGDSYGYTF. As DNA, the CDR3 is TGCAGCGTTGTACAGGGGGATTCCTATGGCTACACCTTC.

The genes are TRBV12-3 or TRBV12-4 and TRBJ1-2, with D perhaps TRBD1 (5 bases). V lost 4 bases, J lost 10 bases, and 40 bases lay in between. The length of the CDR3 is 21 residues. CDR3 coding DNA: TGTGCCAGCAGTTCCCGCCAAGCGTCAGGGAATAAGGGGACTGAAGCTTTCGACTACACCTTC. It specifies CASSSRQASGNKGTEAFDYTF.

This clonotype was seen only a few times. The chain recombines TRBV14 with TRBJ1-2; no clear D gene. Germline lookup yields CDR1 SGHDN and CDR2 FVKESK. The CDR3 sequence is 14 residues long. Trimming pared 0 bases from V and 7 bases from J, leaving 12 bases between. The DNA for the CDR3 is TGTGCCAGCAGCCAAGATTGGGAGATAAGTGGCTACACCTTC. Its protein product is CASSQDWEISGYTF.

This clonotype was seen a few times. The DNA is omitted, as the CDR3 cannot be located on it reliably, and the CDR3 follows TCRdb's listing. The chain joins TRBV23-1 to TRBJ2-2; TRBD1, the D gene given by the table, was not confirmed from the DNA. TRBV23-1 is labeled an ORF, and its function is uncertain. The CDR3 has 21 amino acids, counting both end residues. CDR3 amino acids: CASSQSNDDPAPNRGAVFFFF.